Below, 10 T cell receptor beta chains from the same sample are listed, as sequenced in a study of T cells in tumors after PD-1 blockade. Sequencing used immunoSEQ multiplex PCR; TCRdb keeps in-frame clones, though not all of them. Of fewer than 25,000 clones listed, about 84% were seen once; the top ten hold 9% to 15%. Sequencing was performed on PBMCs, taken after anti-PD-1 treatment. The receptors stem from a human donor with basal cell carcinoma.

The V and J genes are TRBV7-8 and TRBJ2-3; weak D call: TRBD2 (5 bases). V was clipped by 6 bases and J by 1 base, with 14 bases between them. This CDR3 is built from 15 residues. Germline values: CDR1 SGHVS, CDR2 FQNEAQ. The CDR3 DNA reads TGTGCCAGCAGTCCTAAGAGGGTAGGCACAGATACGCAGTATTTT. This translates into CASSPKRVGTDTQYF.

This sequence joins TRBV3-1 (or the pseudogene TRBV3-2) and TRBJ1-1, with a weak D call TRBD1 (6 bases). Germline CDR1 reads LGHDT; CDR2 reads YNNKEL (reference sequence). V gave up 4 bases and J gave up 11 bases, with 17 bases separating them. This CDR3 is 13 amino acids long. This chain's CDR3 is CASSLGDTLGAFF. The CDR3 region has the DNA TGTGCCAGCAGCCTTGGGGACACCCTGGGGGCTTTCTTT.

To note about this clone: Its ends do not fully match the called genes, so a read error is possible. V is TRBV7-7 and J is TRBJ2-1, with D possibly called TRBD1 or TRBD2 (5 bases each). Germline lookup yields CDR1 SSHAT and CDR2 FNYEAQ (reference sequence). The CDR3 consists of 16 residues. The CDR3 DNA is TGTGCTAGCAGCTTAGGGGAGACGGGGAGTTACAATGAGCAGTTCTTC. Encoded protein: CASSLGETGSYNEQFF.

This clone occurred once. The V call is TRBV7-8, the J call TRBJ2-3; TRBD2 aligns across 10 bases. Per germline, CDR1 SGHVS and CDR2 FQNEAQ. The V segment lost 1 base and the J segment 2 bases; nucleotides outside the gene matches: 9. The CDR3 runs to 18 residues. The CDR3 bases are TGTGCCAGCAGCTTAGGGGCTAGCGGGGGCTCCCTCACAGATACGCAGTATTTT. It yields the protein CASSLGASGGSLTDTQYF. The variable domain in full, completed from reference TRBV7-8 and TRBJ2-3, reads GAGVSQSPRYKVAKRGQDVALRCDPISGHVSLFWYQQALGQGPEFLTYFQNEAQLDKSGLPSDRFFAERPEGSVSTLKIQRTQQEDSAVYLCASSLGASGGSLTDTQYFGPGTRLTVL.

V usage is TRBV5-3 and J usage is TRBJ2-7; D call uncertain. TRBV5-3 is an open reading frame whose function is uncertain. Trimming shortened V by 2 bases and J by 2 bases, and 5 bases separated the two germline ends. The CDR3 consists of 12 residues. The CDR3 spells CARSFQAYEQYF. The CDR3, as DNA: TGTGCCAGAAGCTTTCAGGCCTACGAGCAGTACTTC.

The V and J genes are TRBV13 and TRBJ2-3; the D gene is possibly TRBD1 (6 bases). Looked up from germline, CDR1 is PRHDT and CDR2 is FYEKMQ (reference sequence). The CDR3 runs to 14 residues. The V end was cut by 5 bases, the J end by 6 bases, with 15 bases between. In DNA, the CDR3 is TGTGCCAGCAGCCAGACAGGTTTTGGGGATACGCAGTATTTT. This translates into CASSQTGFGDTQYF.

The chain has TRBV7-8 and TRBJ2-5, with TRBD2 as a possible D gene (6 bases). The J call is uncertain, as TRBJ2-7 better fits the DNA end. This CDR3 has 16 residues. Germline values: CDR1 SGHVS, CDR2 FQNEAQ. DNA for the CDR3: TGTGCCAGCACCCCCTGGGCTTCGGGGGTCGCCTACGAGCAGTACTTC. Translating gives CASTPWASGVAYEQYF.

This clone was seen more than once but under ten times. V gene TRBV6-1 combines with J gene TRBJ2-6, with D unresolved. CDR1 is MNHNS and CDR2 is SASEGT in the germline V gene. This CDR3 region has 18 residues. V lost 2 bases to trimming and J lost 0 bases, with 14 bases between them. CDR3 sequence (DNA): TGTGCCAGCAGTGAAATTGTTTCGCGGAGCTCTGGGGCCAACGTCCTGACTTTC. Its protein is CASSEIVSRSSGANVLTF.

This chain links TRBV7-9 with TRBJ2-1; D is undetermined. V lost 3 bases, J lost 7 bases, and 7 bases lay in between. Germline CDR1 reads SEHNR; CDR2 reads FQNEAQ (reference sequence). This CDR3 is 12 amino acids long. CDR3 sequence: CASSLRPNEQFF. CDR3 sequence (DNA): TGTGCCAGCAGCTTGAGGCCTAATGAGCAGTTCTTC.

This clone was detected once. The chain has TRBV29-1 and TRBJ2-7, with 7 positions matching TRBD1. CDR1 is SQVTM and CDR2 is ANQGSEA in the germline V gene. Losses at the gene ends were 6 bases for V and 0 bases for J; bases not matched to a gene: 5. The length of the CDR3 is 13 residues. CDR3 protein: CSVGQDNSYEQYF. CDR3 coding DNA: TGCAGCGTCGGACAGGACAACTCCTACGAGCAGTACTTC.